This TCR beta chain was sequenced for a study of T cell changes during pregnancy in multiple sclerosis (dated by TCRdb to about 2019). Regarding the study in general: The study looked at changes in the T cell repertoire across pregnancy in women with multiple sclerosis.

Regarding this clone: Its antigen is unknown. Base qualities were left out, and no much larger clone turns up one base away.

The library was prepared using the immunoSEQ multiplex PCR assay. As stored in TCRdb, this immuneACCESS dataset retains in-frame rearrangements with V and J assigned. A fraction of the clones does not appear; measured against another copy, unresolved V genes explain less than half of the discrepancy, and the remainder lacks a known reason. The sample table shows tens of thousands of clones, and about nine tenths are seen once. The top ten clones comprise roughly 2.1% of the sample. The sequence was obtained from a female donor with multiple sclerosis, enrolled in a pregnancy study. The sequencing used peripheral blood, collected in the second trimester of pregnancy.

The CDR3 protein: CASTPPGIQTQYF. The bases read TGTGCCAGCACCCCCCCGGGGATTCAGACGCAGTACTTC. Recombination linked TRBV28 to TRBJ2-7, with a tentative D gene TRBD2 over 5 matching bases. Sequences MDHEN (CDR1) and SYDVKM (CDR2) are obtained from the germline V gene. From the cysteine up to the phenylalanine, the CDR3 has a length of 13 residues. Here the CDR3 DNA is all that survives: 39 bases in frame from base 1. The V and J ends are trimmed by 7 bases and 9 bases, leaving 19 bases between them.